The 6 T cell receptor beta chains presented below share a single source sample, sequenced in a study of shared clonotypes between healthy human individuals. Assay: immunoSEQ multiplex PCR; the TCRdb copy retains only in-frame clones and omits some. The sample consists of roughly 2,000,000 clones, around 95% of them appearing once. CD45RO-negative, CCR7-selected cells formed the naive CD8 fraction, which excluded terminally differentiated effector memory CD45RA+ cells. The sequencing input was naive CD8+ T cells from PBMCs. The receptors were sampled from a man aged 18-30 years in good health. Some clones in this sample may be carry-over from other donors' samples.

This clone was counted once. The sample carries other DNA sequences with the same CDR3. The gene calls are TRBV9 and TRBJ2-1; 11 bases fit TRBD2. Germline V gene data show CDR1 as SGDLS and CDR2 as YYNGEE. After removal of 3 bases from V and 0 bases from J, the junction contained 2 bases not matched to a gene. The CDR3 length is 16 residues. CDR3 sequence (DNA): TGTGCCAGCAGCGGACTAGCGGGGAGCTCCTACAATGAGCAGTTCTTC. This sequence encodes CASSGLAGSSYNEQFF.

This rearrangement joins TRBV28 to TRBJ2-7, with D perhaps TRBD1 or TRBD2 (5 bases each). The CDR3 is made up of 14 amino acids. Germline V gene data show CDR1 as MDHEN and CDR2 as SYDVKM. V was shortened by 6 bases and J by 5 bases, with 17 bases between the two germline ends. CDR3 sequence reads: CASRSGRFLDEQYF. The DNA for the CDR3 is TGTGCCAGCAGGTCGGGACGGTTTCTTGACGAGCAGTACTTC.

V and J are TRBV28 and TRBJ1-5; 8 positions match TRBD1. Germline CDR1 reads MDHEN; CDR2 reads SYDVKM. This CDR3 spans 16 amino acids. V trimming: 4 bases; J trimming: 6 bases; junction bases outside the gene matches: 11. The DNA of the CDR3 is TGTGCCAGCAGTTGGGGCCCGGGACAGGCGGGTCAGCCCCAGCATTTT. Its protein is CASSWGPGQAGQPQHF.

The J gene is TRBJ2-1, the V gene TRBV20-1; D uncertain. The V end lost 6 bases, the J end lost 10 bases, and 13 bases lay between the germline ends. CDR3 length: 11 residues. From germline, CDR1 is DFQATT and CDR2 SNEGSKA (reference sequence). The CDR3 protein is CSAPYVPEQFF. The CDR3 nucleotides are TGCAGTGCCCCCTACGTTCCCGAGCAGTTCTTC.

This clone was counted a single time. The CDR3 protein is CAISSADRSSYEQYF. In DNA form, the CDR3 reads TGTGCCATCAGCTCGGCGGACAGGAGCTCCTACGAGCAGTACTTC. The chain joins TRBV10-3 to TRBJ2-7; 7 nucleotides match TRBD1. Looked up from germline, CDR1 is ENHRY and CDR2 is SYGVKD. Losses at the gene ends were 6 bases for V and 0 bases for J; bases not matched to a gene: 8. The CDR3 is 15 amino acids.

This clone showed up just a few times. In DNA form, the CDR3 reads TGTGCCAGCAGTTACGGAGGACTAGCGGGAGGTGAGCAGTTCTTC. It translates to CASSYGGLAGGEQFF. The rearrangement links TRBV6-5 to TRBJ2-1, with 14 nucleotides matching TRBD2. The CDR3 is 15 residues long. Trimming removed 2 bases from V and 9 bases from J; junction bases left unmatched: 3. CDR1 is MNHEY and CDR2 is SVGAGI in the germline V gene.